These 27 T cell receptor beta chains were sequenced from one sample in a study of long-term antiretroviral therapy in people with HIV. The immunoSEQ assay was v3.0, run at survey level. Libraries were prepared by immunoSEQ multiplex PCR; TCRdb keeps only in-frame clonotypes and omits some of them. The sample consists of some 15,000 clones, around 80% of them appearing once. The source material was unsorted PBMCs, sampled 0.1 years after starting antiretroviral therapy. Source of these receptors: a young man with HIV.

The chain links TRBV27 to TRBJ2-2, with 8 positions matching TRBD1. The length of the CDR3 is 14 residues. Germline V gene data show CDR1 as MNHEY and CDR2 as SMNVEV (reference sequence). V lost 5 bases to trimming and J lost 7 bases; unmatched junction nucleotides: 6. The CDR3 region has the DNA TGTGCCAGCAGTCCCACCGGACAGGGCGGGGAGCTGTTTTTT. This codes for CASSPTGQGGELFF.

This chain joins TRBV11-2 and TRBJ2-5; TRBD2 matches at 10 bases. V lost 4 bases to trimming and J lost 7 bases; unmatched junction nucleotides: 9. The CDR3 is 15 residues long. Germline V CDR1 and CDR2: SGHAT, FQNNGV. In DNA, the CDR3 is TGTGCCAGCAGCTCCCTAGCGGGGGAGGTGGGGACCCAGTACTTC. Amino acid sequence: CASSSLAGEVGTQYF. The whole variable domain, remainder taken from reference TRBV11-2 and TRBJ2-5, is EAGVAQSPRYKIIEKRQSVAFWCNPISGHATLYWYQQILGQGPKLLIQFQNNGVVDDSQLPKDRFSAERLKGVDSTLKIQPAKLEDSAVYLCASSSLAGEVGTQYFGPGTRLLVL.

The rearrangement uses TRBV5-4 and TRBJ1-4; perhaps TRBD1 as D (6 bases). The germline V and J ends were trimmed by 0 bases and 5 bases, with 8 bases remaining between them. Germline V gene data show CDR1 as SGHNT and CDR2 as YYREEE (reference sequence). The CDR3 has 14 amino acids. CDR3 DNA: TGTGCCAGCAGCTTGGACAGGGAAAATGAAAAACTGTTTTTT. Translated, it gives CASSLDRENEKLFF.

The chain links TRBV5-6 to TRBJ1-2, with D possibly TRBD1 on 5 matching bases. Germline V gives CDR1 SGHDT, CDR2 YYEEEE. V shed 3 bases and J shed 4 bases, with 16 bases lying between them. This CDR3 has 15 residues. The CDR3 reads CASSSPSGGTYGYTF. The CDR3 DNA is TGTGCCAGCAGCTCCCCCTCGGGGGGGACCTATGGCTACACCTTC. Full variable domain (remainder filled in from reference TRBV5-6 and TRBJ1-2): DAGVTQSPTHLIKTRGQQVTLRCSPKSGHDTVSWYQQALGQGPQFIFQYYEEEERQRGNFPDRFSGHQFPNYSSELNVNALLLGDSALYLCASSSPSGGTYGYTFGSGTRLTVV.

V is TRBV7-2 and J is TRBJ2-7; the D gene is possibly TRBD2 (6 bases). The CDR3 consists of 14 residues. Trimming cost V 5 bases and J 6 bases, with 17 bases left between them. Germline CDR1 and CDR2: SGHTA and FQGNSA. CDR3 sequence reads: CASSRAGRPLEQYF. CDR3 bases: TGTGCCAGCAGCCGGGCGGGGAGACCCCTCGAGCAGTACTTC.

This chain links TRBV15 with TRBJ2-3; perhaps TRBD2 as D (5 bases). Germline V lookup: CDR1 LNHNV, CDR2 YYDKDF (reference sequence). There are 14 residues in the CDR3. Trimming cost V 3 bases and J 3 bases, with 10 bases left between them. In DNA, the CDR3 is TGTGCCACCAGCAGTGGAGGTTCAACAGATACGCAGTATTTT. This translates into CATSSGGSTDTQYF.

Here the CDR3 reads CASSLTGGSYQETQYF. In DNA form, the CDR3 reads TGTGCCAGCAGCCTAACGGGGGGATCGTACCAAGAGACCCAGTACTTC. The chain links TRBV7-9 to TRBJ2-5, with 7 bases matching TRBD2. Germline CDR1 SEHNR, CDR2 FQNEAQ (reference sequence). The CDR3 sequence is 16 residues long. V shed 5 bases and J 0 bases; nucleotides not matched to a gene: 9.

The chain couples TRBV7-9 to TRBJ2-7; no definite D call. Germline V lookup: CDR1 SEHNR, CDR2 FQNEAQ (reference sequence). With 4 bases removed from V and 1 base from J, the gap between germline ends came to 8 bases. The CDR3 spans 13 residues. The CDR3: CASSSTLSYEQYF. The CDR3 region has the DNA TGTGCCAGCAGCTCTACTCTTTCCTACGAGCAGTACTTC.

This chain connects TRBV7-9 to TRBJ2-7; D gene uncertain. Trimming left V 5 bases short and J 2 bases short, with 7 bases between. Germline CDR1 and CDR2: SEHNR and FQNEAQ (reference sequence). CDR3 length: 12 amino acids. The CDR3, as DNA: TGTGCCAGCAGCCAGGTAGCCTACGAGCAGTACTTC. It codes for CASSQVAYEQYF.

V usage is TRBV4-2 and J usage is TRBJ2-2, with TRBD1 matching 8 bases. CDR1 LGHNA and CDR2 YNFKEQ come from the germline V gene. The CDR3 sequence is 16 residues long. V gave up 4 bases and J gave up 3 bases; unmatched junction bases: 7. Here the CDR3 reads CASSLRGTGDTGELFF. The CDR3 nucleotides are TGTGCCAGCAGCCTAAGGGGGACAGGAGACACCGGGGAGCTGTTTTTT.

This clone was picked up one time. Written as DNA, the CDR3 is TGCGCCAGCAGCTTGGCGCTATCCTCCTCCTACGAGCAGTACTTC. It is translated as CASSLALSSSYEQYF. V gene TRBV5-1 combines with J gene TRBJ2-7; D is unclear. The CDR3 consists of 15 residues. V shed 0 bases and J shed 0 bases, with 10 bases lying between them. Germline-derived CDR1 and CDR2 are SGHRS and YFSETQ.

The V call is TRBV7-3, the J call TRBJ2-2; D gene unclear. Per the germline V gene, CDR1 is SGHTA and CDR2 is FQGTGA. Between the trimmed V and J ends, which lost 2 bases and 9 bases, there was a span of 7 bases. This CDR3 comprises 12 residues. For the CDR3, the DNA is TGTGCCAGCAGCTTAGAGGAGAGGGAGCTGTTTTTT. It encodes CASSLEERELFF. Full variable domain (remainder filled in from reference TRBV7-3 and TRBJ2-2): GAGVSQTPSNKVTEKGKYVELRCDPISGHTALYWYRQSLGQGPEFLIYFQGTGAADDSGLPNDRFFAVRPEGSVSTLKIQRTERGDSAVYLCASSLEERELFFGEGSRLTVL.

This clone is a singleton in its sample. The V and J genes are TRBV27 and TRBJ1-2, with D maybe TRBD1 (6 bases). Germline CDR1 and CDR2: MNHEY and SMNVEV (reference sequence). Trimming removed 4 bases from V and 5 bases from J, with 17 bases in between. The CDR3 totals 15 residues. The chain's CDR3 is CASSSTGSISYGYTF. The CDR3 region has the DNA TGTGCCAGCAGTTCGACAGGTTCGATCTCTTATGGCTACACCTTC.

The table lists this clone with a count of one. The rearrangement joins TRBV4-1 to TRBJ2-1; a possible D gene is TRBD2 (6 bases). V lost 3 bases, J lost 1 base, and 16 bases lay in between. This CDR3 region has 17 residues. The germline V gene has CDR1 MGHRA and CDR2 YSYEKL. CDR3 nucleotide sequence: TGCGCCAGCAGCCAGGAACCGACCGGGACTTCCTACAATGAGCAGTTCTTC. It specifies CASSQEPTGTSYNEQFF.

V gene TRBV9 combines with J gene TRBJ2-1; TRBD2 matches 10 bases. Germline assignment: CDR1 SGDLS and CDR2 YYNGEE. The CDR3 has 15 residues. J lost 4 bases, V lost 1 base, and 2 bases had no gene match. The CDR3, as DNA: TGTGCCAGCAGCGTAAGCGGGAGGGCTTACAATGAGCAGTTCTTC. It translates to CASSVSGRAYNEQFF.

The J gene is TRBJ1-3, the V gene TRBV9, with TRBD1 matching 7 bases. The length of the CDR3 is 13 residues. The germline gives CDR1 SGDLS, CDR2 YYNGEE. The V segment lost 3 bases and the J segment 8 bases; nucleotides outside the gene matches: 5. CDR3 loop: CASSGSRGDTIYF. The CDR3 DNA sequence: TGTGCCAGCAGCGGTTCCAGGGGGGACACCATATATTTT.

The chain joins TRBV4-1 to TRBJ1-1; tentative D call: TRBD1 (5 bases). Trimming took 5 bases from V and 3 from J, leaving 16 bases between them. CDR1 is MGHRA and CDR2 is YSYEKL in the germline V gene. There are 15 residues in the CDR3. The CDR3 sequence: CASSSHQTGDTEAFF. The DNA of the CDR3 is TGCGCCAGCAGCTCGCACCAGACGGGGGACACTGAAGCTTTCTTT.

This sequence joins TRBV29-1 and TRBJ1-3, with D possibly matching TRBD1 (5 bases). Germline CDR1 reads SQVTM; CDR2 reads ANQGSEA. Trimming cost V 4 bases and J 0 bases, with 10 bases left between them. This CDR3 has 14 residues. CDR3 nucleotide sequence: TGCAGCGTTGCGGGGGACCGCTCTGGAAACACCATATATTTT. This codes for CSVAGDRSGNTIYF.

This sequence joins TRBV5-6 and TRBJ2-5; 7 nucleotides line up with TRBD2. V lost 1 base, J lost 0 bases, and 6 bases stayed unmatched. This CDR3 comprises 16 residues. Germline V lookup: CDR1 SGHDT, CDR2 YYEEEE. The CDR3 coding sequence is TGTGCCAGCAGCTTGTATCAGGGAGGGTACCAAGAGACCCAGTACTTC. It encodes CASSLYQGGYQETQYF.

V is TRBV5-4 and J is TRBJ1-3, with 7 bases that match TRBD1. This CDR3 region has 16 residues. The V and J ends lost 4 bases and 0 bases, in that order; junction bases with no gene match: 7. The germline V gene encodes CDR1 SGHNT and CDR2 YYREEE (reference sequence). CDR3 in amino acids: CASSATGTLSGNTIYF. The CDR3 coding sequence is TGTGCCAGCAGCGCGACAGGGACCCTCTCTGGAAACACCATATATTTT. The variable domain in full, with the rest retrieved from reference TRBV5-4 and TRBJ1-3, is ETGVTQSPTHLIKTRGQQVTLRCSSQSGHNTVSWYQQALGQGPQFIFQYYREEENGRGNFPPRFSGLQFPNYSSELNVNALELDDSALYLCASSATGTLSGNTIYFGEGSWLTVV.

The rearrangement uses TRBV27 and TRBJ2-2; D remains unclear. V gave up 5 bases and J gave up 5 bases, with 15 bases separating them. The CDR3 has 15 residues. Germline V gene sequence: CDR1 MNHEY, CDR2 SMNVEV (reference sequence). The CDR3 here is CASSPLWPATGELFF. CDR3 sequence (DNA): TGTGCCAGCAGTCCCTTGTGGCCAGCTACCGGGGAGCTGTTTTTT.

This chain links TRBV19 with TRBJ2-3; D gene unclear. V dropped 8 bases and J dropped 0 bases, with 12 bases sitting between them. The CDR3 length is 14 residues. Germline CDR1 LNHDA, CDR2 SQIVND (reference sequence). In nucleotides, the CDR3 is TGTGCCAGTGGTCAGTCTCCTAGCACAGATACGCAGTATTTT. Its translation is CASGQSPSTDTQYF.

The rearrangement uses TRBV7-6 and TRBJ2-2; weak D call: TRBD1 (6 bases). Trimming cost V 5 bases and J 0 bases, with 19 bases left between them. Per germline, CDR1 SGHVS and CDR2 FNYEAQ. The CDR3 totals 18 residues. For the CDR3, the DNA is TGTGCCAGCAGCCCTCGGGTTACGGACAGTCCGAACACCGGGGAGCTGTTTTTT. Protein product: CASSPRVTDSPNTGELFF. Together with reference TRBV7-6 and TRBJ2-2, the CDR3 gives the full variable domain: GAGVSQSPRYKVTKRGQDVALRCDPISGHVSLYWYRQALGQGPEFLTYFNYEAQQDKSGLPNDRFSAERPEGSISTLTIQRTEQRDSAMYRCASSPRVTDSPNTGELFFGEGSRLTVL.

J is TRBJ2-7 and V is TRBV9; tentatively, D is TRBD1 (6 bases). This CDR3 has 15 residues. The V gene lost 0 bases and the J gene lost 0 bases, with 10 bases spanning the gap. The germline V gene has CDR1 SGDLS and CDR2 YYNGEE. CDR3 bases: TGTGCCAGCAGCGTAGGGACAGCGAGCTCCTACGAGCAGTACTTC. Translation gives CASSVGTASSYEQYF.

The V call is TRBV4-3, the J call TRBJ2-3; D remains ambiguous. V was cut by 1 base and J by 4 bases, with 6 bases left in between. The CDR3 is 13 amino acids. Germline assignment: CDR1 LGHNA and CDR2 YSLEER. The CDR3 DNA sequence: TGCGCCAGCAGCCAAGGCGAGGCAGATACGCAGTATTTT. It yields the protein CASSQGEADTQYF.

This chain uses TRBV4-3 with TRBJ2-2, with TRBD2 matching 8 bases. Germline values: CDR1 LGHNA, CDR2 YSLEER. This CDR3 contains 18 residues. V shed 0 bases and J 7 bases; nucleotides not matched to a gene: 13. DNA of the CDR3: TGCGCCAGCAGCCAAGATGGGCGGGGGGTCGGATGGGACGGGGAGCTGTTTTTT. Translating it yields CASSQDGRGVGWDGELFF.

V and J are TRBV15 and TRBJ2-3, with 10 nucleotides matching TRBD2. The CDR3 spans 16 residues. Germline CDR1 and CDR2: LNHNV and YYDKDF (reference sequence). V gave up 8 bases and J gave up 0 bases; unmatched junction bases: 8. CDR3 amino acids: CATVGSGRTSTDTQYF. The DNA of the CDR3 is TGTGCCACCGTCGGTAGCGGGAGGACAAGCACAGATACGCAGTATTTT.